This record concerns one TCR beta chain sequence. Between the trimmed V and J ends, which lost 7 bases and 5 bases, there was a span of 15 bases. The germline gives CDR1 SNHLY, CDR2 FYNNEI. The CDR3 has 13 amino acids. The data originate from a study of T cell responses to AZD1222 COVID-19 vaccine. Clones were sequenced by immunoSEQ multiplex PCR, and TCRdb holds only the in-frame ones, with some missing. The top ten clones hold approximately 3% of a sample with under 95,000 clones, about nine tenths of them seen once. The V call is TRBV2, the J call TRBJ2-7; D could derive from TRBD1 or TRBD2 (6 bases each). Sequencing used peripheral blood, obtained on day 0 of AZD1222 vaccination. The sequence was collected from an adult in good health. CDR3: CASKEGVDDEQYF. The DNA of the CDR3 is TGTGCCAGCAAGGAGGGGGTCGACGACGAGCAGTACTTC.